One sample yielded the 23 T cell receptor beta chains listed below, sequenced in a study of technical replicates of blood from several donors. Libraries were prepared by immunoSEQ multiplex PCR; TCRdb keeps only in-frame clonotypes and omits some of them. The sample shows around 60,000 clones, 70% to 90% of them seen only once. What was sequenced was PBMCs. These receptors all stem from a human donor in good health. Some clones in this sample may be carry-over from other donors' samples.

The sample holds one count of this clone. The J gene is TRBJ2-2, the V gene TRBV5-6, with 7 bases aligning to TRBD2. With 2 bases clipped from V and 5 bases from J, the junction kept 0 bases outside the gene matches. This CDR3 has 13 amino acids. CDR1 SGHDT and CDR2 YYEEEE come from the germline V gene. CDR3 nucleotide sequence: TGTGCCAGCAGCTTCGGGGGGACCGGGGAGCTGTTTTTT. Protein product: CASSFGGTGELFF. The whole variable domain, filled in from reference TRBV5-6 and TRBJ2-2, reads DAGVTQSPTHLIKTRGQQVTLRCSPKSGHDTVSWYQQALGQGPQFIFQYYEEEERQRGNFPDRFSGHQFPNYSSELNVNALLLGDSALYLCASSFGGTGELFFGEGSRLTVL.

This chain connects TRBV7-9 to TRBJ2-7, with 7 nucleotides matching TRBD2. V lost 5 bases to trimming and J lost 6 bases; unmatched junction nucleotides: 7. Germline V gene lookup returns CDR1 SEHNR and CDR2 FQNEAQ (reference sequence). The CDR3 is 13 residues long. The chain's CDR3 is CASSPPGGSEQYF. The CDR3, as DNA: TGTGCCAGCAGCCCCCCGGGGGGAAGCGAGCAGTACTTC.

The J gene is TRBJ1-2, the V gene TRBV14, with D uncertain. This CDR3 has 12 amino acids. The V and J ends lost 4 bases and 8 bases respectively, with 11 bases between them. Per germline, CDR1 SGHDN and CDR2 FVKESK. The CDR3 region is CASSPGGMGYTF. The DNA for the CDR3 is TGTGCCAGCAGCCCTGGCGGGATGGGCTACACCTTC.

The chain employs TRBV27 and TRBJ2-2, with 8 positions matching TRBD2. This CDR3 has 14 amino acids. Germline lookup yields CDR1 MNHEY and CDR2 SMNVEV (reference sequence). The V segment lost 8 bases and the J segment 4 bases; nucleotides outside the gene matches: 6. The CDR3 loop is CASGTGGLTGELFF. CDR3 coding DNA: TGTGCCAGCGGGACGGGAGGGCTCACCGGGGAGCTGTTTTTT.

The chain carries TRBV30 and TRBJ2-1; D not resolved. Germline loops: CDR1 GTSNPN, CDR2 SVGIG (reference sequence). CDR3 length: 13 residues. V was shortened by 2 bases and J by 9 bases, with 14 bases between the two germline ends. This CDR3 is CAWSPTPAGEQFF. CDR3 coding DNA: TGTGCCTGGAGTCCGACCCCAGCAGGTGAGCAGTTCTTC.

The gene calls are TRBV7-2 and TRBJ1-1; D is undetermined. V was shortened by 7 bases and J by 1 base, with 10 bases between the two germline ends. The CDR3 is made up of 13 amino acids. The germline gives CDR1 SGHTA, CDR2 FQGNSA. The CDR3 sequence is CASTDGRNTEAFF. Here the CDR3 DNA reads TGTGCCAGCACAGACGGGAGGAACACTGAAGCTTTCTTT.

CDR3 DNA sequence: TGTGCCATCAGAGCAGGATCTCCCATGAACACTGAAGCTTTCTTT. Protein sequence: CAIRAGSPMNTEAFF. The chain combines TRBV10-3 with TRBJ1-1; unclear D gene. The CDR3 is made up of 15 amino acids. CDR1 ENHRY and CDR2 SYGVKD come from the germline V gene. Trimming removed 6 bases from V and 0 bases from J, with 14 bases in between.

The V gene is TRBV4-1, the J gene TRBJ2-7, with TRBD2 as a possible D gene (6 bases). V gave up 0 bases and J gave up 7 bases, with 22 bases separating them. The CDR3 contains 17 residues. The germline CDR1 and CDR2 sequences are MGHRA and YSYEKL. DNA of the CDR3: TGCGCCAGCAGCCAAGAGTTAGGGGTAGCGGAGAGAGGAGAGCAGTACTTC. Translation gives CASSQELGVAERGEQYF.

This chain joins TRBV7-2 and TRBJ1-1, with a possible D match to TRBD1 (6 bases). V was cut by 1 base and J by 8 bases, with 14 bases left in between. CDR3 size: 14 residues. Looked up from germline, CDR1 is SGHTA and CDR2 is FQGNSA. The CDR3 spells CASSLEGRGVEAFF. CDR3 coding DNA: TGTGCCAGCAGCTTAGAGGGCAGGGGCGTAGAAGCTTTCTTT.

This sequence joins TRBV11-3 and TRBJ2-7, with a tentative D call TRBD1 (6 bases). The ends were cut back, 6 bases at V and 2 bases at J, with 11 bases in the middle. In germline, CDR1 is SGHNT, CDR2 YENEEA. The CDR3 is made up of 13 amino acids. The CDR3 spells CASRGAGTYEQYF. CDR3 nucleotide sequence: TGTGCCAGCAGGGGGGCTGGAACCTACGAGCAGTACTTC.

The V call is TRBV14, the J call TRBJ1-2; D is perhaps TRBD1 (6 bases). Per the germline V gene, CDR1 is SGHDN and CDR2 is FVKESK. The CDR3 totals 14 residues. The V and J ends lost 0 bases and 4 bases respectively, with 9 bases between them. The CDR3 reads CASSQDWGPYGYTF. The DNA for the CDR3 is TGTGCCAGCAGCCAAGATTGGGGGCCCTATGGCTACACCTTC.

The DNA for the CDR3 is TGTGCCAGCAGCGCCGGGACAGAAGAGACCCAGTACTTC. Protein sequence: CASSAGTEETQYF. The rearrangement links TRBV13 to TRBJ2-5, with 7 bases that match TRBD1. The CDR3 has 13 amino acids. J gave up 3 bases and V 5 bases, and 3 bases lay outside the gene matches. Germline-derived CDR1 and CDR2 are PRHDT and FYEKMQ (reference sequence).

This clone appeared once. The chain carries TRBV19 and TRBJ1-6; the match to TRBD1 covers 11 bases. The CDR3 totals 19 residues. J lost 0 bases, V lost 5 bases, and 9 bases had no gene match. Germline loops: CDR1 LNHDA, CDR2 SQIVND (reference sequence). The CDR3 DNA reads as TGTGCCAGTAGTGGCGGGACAGGGGGGTTCCCCTCCTATAATTCACCCCTCCACTTT. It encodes CASSGGTGGFPSYNSPLHF.

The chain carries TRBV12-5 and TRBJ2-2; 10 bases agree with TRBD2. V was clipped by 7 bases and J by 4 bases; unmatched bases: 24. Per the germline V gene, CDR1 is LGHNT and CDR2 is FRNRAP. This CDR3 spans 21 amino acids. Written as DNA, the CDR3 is TGTGCTAGTGCTAAGTTGGGGGGTGAGCTAGCGGGAGTTTGGGGCACCGGGGAGCTGTTTTTT. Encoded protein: CASAKLGGELAGVWGTGELFF.

CDR3 nucleotides: TGTGCCAGTAGTATAGAGGCAGGGGGCAGTCAGCCCCAGCATTTT. Translation: CASSIEAGGSQPQHF. The V call is TRBV19, the J call TRBJ1-5, with TRBD1 matching 8 bases. CDR3 length equals 15 residues. The J segment lost 6 bases and the V segment lost 0 bases, leaving 4 bases of the junction unmatched. Germline CDR1 and CDR2: LNHDA and SQIVND (reference sequence).

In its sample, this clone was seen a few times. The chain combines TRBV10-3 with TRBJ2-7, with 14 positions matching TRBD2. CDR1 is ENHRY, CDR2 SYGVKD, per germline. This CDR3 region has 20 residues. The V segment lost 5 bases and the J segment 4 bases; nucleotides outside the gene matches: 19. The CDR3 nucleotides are TGTGCCATCAGTCCTCTCTTTTCAGGGACTAGCGGGGGTGACTCATACGAGCAGTACTTC. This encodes CAISPLFSGTSGGDSYEQYF.

The CDR3, as DNA: TGTGCCAGCAGCCCAAGAACACCGGGACTAGCGGGGGGCTCCAATGAGCAGTTCTTC. It is translated as CASSPRTPGLAGGSNEQFF. V and J are TRBV5-4 and TRBJ2-1, with 15 bases lining up with TRBD2. The CDR3 sequence is 19 residues long. CDR1 and CDR2 from the germline V gene are SGHNT and YYREEE (reference sequence). Losses at the gene ends were 4 bases for V and 6 bases for J; bases not matched to a gene: 14. The entire variable domain, with the rest obtained from reference TRBV5-4 and TRBJ2-1, is as follows: ETGVTQSPTHLIKTRGQQVTLRCSSQSGHNTVSWYQQALGQGPQFIFQYYREEENGRGNFPPRFSGLQFPNYSSELNVNALELDDSALYLCASSPRTPGLAGGSNEQFFGPGTRLTVL.

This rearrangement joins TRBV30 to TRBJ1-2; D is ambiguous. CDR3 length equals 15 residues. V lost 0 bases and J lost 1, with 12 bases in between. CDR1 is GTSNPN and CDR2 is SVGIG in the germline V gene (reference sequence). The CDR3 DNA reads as TGTGCCTGGAGTGTTGGGCGGAGGGATAACTATGGCTACACCTTC. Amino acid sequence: CAWSVGRRDNYGYTF. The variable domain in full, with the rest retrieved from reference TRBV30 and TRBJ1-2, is SQTIHQWPATLVQPVGSPLSLECTVEGTSNPNLYWYRQAAGRGLQLLFYSVGIGQISSEVPQNLSASRPQDRQFILSSKKLLLSDSGFYLCAWSVGRRDNYGYTFGSGTRLTVV.

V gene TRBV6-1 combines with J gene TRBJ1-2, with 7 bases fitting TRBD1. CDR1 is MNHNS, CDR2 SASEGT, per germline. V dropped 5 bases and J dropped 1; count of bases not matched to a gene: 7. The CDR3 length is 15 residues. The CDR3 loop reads CASSPWDSNNYGYTF. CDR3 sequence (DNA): TGTGCCAGCAGTCCCTGGGACAGTAATAACTATGGCTACACCTTC.

The CDR3 region has the DNA TGTGCCAGCAGTGAGAACAGCAACAATCCCTTATATGGCTACACCTTC. This encodes CASSENSNNPLYGYTF. The rearrangement joins TRBV6-4 to TRBJ1-2, with D unclear. The CDR3 is 16 residues long. CDR1 is MRHNA, CDR2 SNTAGT, per germline. The germline V and J ends were trimmed by 3 bases and 5 bases, with 19 bases remaining between them.

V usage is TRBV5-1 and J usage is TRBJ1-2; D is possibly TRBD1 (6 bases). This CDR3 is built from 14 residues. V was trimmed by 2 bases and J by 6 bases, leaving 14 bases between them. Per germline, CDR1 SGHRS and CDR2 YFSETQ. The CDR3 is CASSFGGGGNGYTF. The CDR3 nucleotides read TGCGCCAGCAGCTTCGGCGGGGGGGGCAATGGCTACACCTTC.

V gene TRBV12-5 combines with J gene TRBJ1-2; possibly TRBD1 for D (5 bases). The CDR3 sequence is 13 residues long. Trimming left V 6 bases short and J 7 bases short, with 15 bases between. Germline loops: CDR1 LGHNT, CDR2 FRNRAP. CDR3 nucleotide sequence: TGTGCTAGTGGCATATTCTTAGGGGCTGGCTACACCTTC. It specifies CASGIFLGAGYTF.

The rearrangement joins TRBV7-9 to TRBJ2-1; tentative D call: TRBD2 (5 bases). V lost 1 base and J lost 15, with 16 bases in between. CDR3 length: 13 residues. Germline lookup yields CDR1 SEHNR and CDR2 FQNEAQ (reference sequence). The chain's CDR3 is CASSLDLRRRRFF. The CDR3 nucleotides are TGTGCCAGCAGCTTAGATCTCCGGAGGAGACGGTTCTTC.